Below, 30 T cell receptor beta chains from the same sample are listed, as sequenced in a study of post-analysis software for immune sequencing data. Whole-study results and caveats: The five TRBV segments detected at higher frequency in patients than in controls included TRBV5-6, TRBV5-1 and TRBV20-1.

No cognate antigen is known for these TCRs. Presence of unique molecular identifiers characterized the TCR beta cDNA libraries. Using its own MiXCR run on the PCR reads, TCRdb lists one record per CDR3 protein. Among 350,000 to 450,000 distinct CDR3 sequences, roughly 38% were seen once, and the ten largest hold around 15%. The source material was blood. All receptors derive from a girl aged 5 to 17 with multiple sclerosis.

This clonotype was detected only a few times. V usage is TRBV6-5 and J usage is TRBJ2-7; TRBD1 might be the D (5 bases). CDR3 size: 15 residues. Germline loops: CDR1 MNHEY, CDR2 SVGAGI. Trimming pared 6 bases from V and 2 bases from J, leaving 17 bases between. The CDR3 reads CASSPIRQQPYEQYF. CDR3 nucleotide sequence: TGTGCCAGCAGCCCAATCCGACAGCAACCCTACGAGCAGTACTTC.

The gene calls are TRBV7-9 and TRBJ2-5; D might be TRBD2 (6 bases). V shed 5 bases and J shed 11 bases, with 21 bases lying between them. CDR3 length equals 14 residues. CDR1 is SEHNR, CDR2 FQNEAQ, per germline (reference sequence). The CDR3 loop is CASSGGTLPTEQYF. For the CDR3, the DNA is TGTGCCAGCAGCGGGGGGACGCTCCCGACGGAGCAGTACTTC.

CDR3 residues: CASSQVDRSSYNEQFF. Here the CDR3 DNA reads TGCGCCAGCAGCCAAGTGGACCGAAGCTCCTACAATGAGCAGTTCTTC. The rearrangement joins TRBV4-3 to TRBJ2-1; D gene ambiguous. V shed 1 base and J shed 0 bases, with 10 bases lying between them. The CDR3 runs to 16 residues. From germline, CDR1 is LGHNA and CDR2 YSLEER.

This clonotype was counted a few times. V usage is TRBV3-1 and J usage is TRBJ2-3, with D perhaps being TRBD1 or TRBD2 (5 bases each). The V gene lost 10 bases and the J gene lost 6 bases, with 17 bases spanning the gap. This CDR3 contains 13 residues. Germline-derived CDR1 and CDR2 are LGHDT and YNNKEL (reference sequence). The CDR3 is CATTPVGADTQYF. As DNA, the CDR3 is TGTGCCACCACTCCGGTCGGGGCTGATACGCAGTATTTT.

This chain uses TRBV4-3 with TRBJ2-1, with 8 bases lining up with TRBD1. CDR1 and CDR2 (germline): LGHNA, YSLEER. The CDR3 consists of 16 residues. The J segment lost 4 bases and the V segment lost 1 base, leaving 6 bases of the junction unmatched. The CDR3 sequence: CASSQGGDRPYNEQFF. The CDR3 DNA follows: TGCGCCAGCAGCCAAGGTGGGGACAGGCCGTACAATGAGCAGTTCTTC.

The chain couples TRBV12-3 or TRBV12-4 to TRBJ2-7; TRBD1 matches 8 bases. The ends lost 6 bases at V and 6 bases at J; junction bases unmatched: 13. The CDR3 consists of 15 residues. This CDR3 reads CASSPTGELWGEQYF. The CDR3 DNA reads as TGTGCCAGCAGCCCGACAGGGGAATTGTGGGGCGAGCAGTACTTC.

This clonotype was found a few times. The CDR3 coding sequence is TGTGCCAGCAGCGCCTCGACAGAGAGCTCCTACGAGCAGTACTTC. Translated, it gives CASSASTESSYEQYF. The chain combines TRBV11-2 with TRBJ2-7; tentative D call: TRBD1 (5 bases). The CDR3 extends over 15 amino acids. CDR1 is SGHAT, CDR2 FQNNGV, per germline. V was shortened by 5 bases and J by 0 bases, with 14 bases between the two germline ends.

This clonotype showed up many times. The chain is built from TRBV6-5 and TRBJ1-1; no definite D call. Germline V CDR1 and CDR2: MNHEY, SVGAGI. The CDR3 has 15 amino acids. V dropped 2 bases and J dropped 6 bases, with 16 bases sitting between them. The CDR3 here is CASSYGGRDVAEAFF. The CDR3 DNA is TGTGCCAGCAGTTACGGCGGAAGAGACGTGGCTGAAGCTTTCTTT.

There are a few counts of this clonotype. The V gene is TRBV19, the J gene TRBJ2-2; D assignment may be TRBD1 or TRBD2 (5 bases each). Trimming removed 9 bases at V and 3 bases at J, with 20 bases between. Germline values: CDR1 LNHDA, CDR2 SQIVND (reference sequence). The CDR3 covers 16 residues. CDR3 sequence reads: CASRNLPGLDTGELFF. The CDR3 nucleotides read TGTGCCAGCCGCAACTTGCCGGGGCTAGACACCGGGGAGCTGTTTTTT.

This chain uses TRBV7-2 with TRBJ2-1; 10 bases align to TRBD1. Trimming cost V 7 bases and J 10 bases; bases outside gene matches: 4. In germline, CDR1 is SGHTA, CDR2 FQGNSA. The CDR3 length is 12 residues. The CDR3 loop is CASTGTGVEQFF. The CDR3 nucleotides read TGTGCCAGCACCGGGACAGGGGTCGAGCAGTTCTTC.

The table lists this clonotype with a few counts. The chain combines TRBV6-2 or TRBV6-3 with TRBJ1-5; 7 positions match TRBD1. This CDR3 spans 17 amino acids. Trimming removed 5 bases from V and 0 bases from J; junction bases left unmatched: 10. Per germline, CDR1 MNHEY and CDR2 SVGEGT. This chain's CDR3 is CASSTSTGTPSNQPQHF. The CDR3 DNA follows: TGTGCCAGCAGTACATCGACAGGGACACCTAGCAATCAGCCCCAGCATTTT.

The V and J genes are TRBV12-3 or TRBV12-4 and TRBJ1-1; a weak D match, TRBD1 (5 bases). V lost 6 bases to trimming and J lost 0 bases, with 11 bases between them. The CDR3 totals 14 residues. The CDR3 nucleotides are TGTGCCAGCAGGTCCACAGGTATGAACACTGAAGCTTTCTTT. It specifies CASRSTGMNTEAFF.

This rearrangement joins TRBV5-1 to TRBJ1-3, with D perhaps TRBD1 (5 bases). CDR3 length: 16 amino acids. V lost 0 bases and J lost 0, with 10 bases in between. Germline values: CDR1 SGHRS, CDR2 YFSETQ. The CDR3 sequence: CASSLDGGDSGNTIYF. In DNA form, the CDR3 reads TGCGCCAGCAGCTTGGACGGGGGAGACTCTGGAAACACCATATATTTT. The whole variable domain, filled in from reference TRBV5-1 and TRBJ1-3, reads KAGVTQTPRYLIKTRGQQVTLSCSPISGHRSVSWYQQTPGQGLQFLFEYFSETQRNKGNFPGRFSGRQFSNSRSEMNVSTLELGDSALYLCASSLDGGDSGNTIYFGEGSWLTVV.

This clonotype has only one observation. CDR3 loop: CASSRSGTGLNEQFF. Written as DNA, the CDR3 is TGCGCCAGCAGCCGCTCGGGGACAGGGCTCAATGAGCAGTTCTTC. The chain is built from TRBV5-1 and TRBJ2-1; 9 nucleotides line up with TRBD1. The junction had 8 bases not matched to a gene; V was cut back by 4 bases and J by 6 bases. The length of the CDR3 is 15 residues. Germline CDR1 and CDR2: SGHRS and YFSETQ.

In this sample, this clonotype turned up a few times. CDR3 in DNA: TGTGCCAGCAGCTTAGAGAGCGGGGAAGAGACCCAGTACTTC. Translating it yields CASSLESGEETQYF. The V call is TRBV11-2, the J call TRBJ2-5; 7 positions match TRBD2. CDR1 and CDR2 from the germline V gene are SGHAT and FQNNGV. V trimming: 0 bases; J trimming: 3 bases; junction bases outside the gene matches: 1. This CDR3 spans 14 amino acids.

The J gene is TRBJ2-1, the V gene TRBV4-1; 8 bases line up with TRBD2. Trimming cost V 3 bases and J 4 bases; bases outside gene matches: 5. The CDR3 consists of 15 residues. CDR1 is MGHRA and CDR2 is YSYEKL in the germline V gene. Here the CDR3 DNA reads TGCGCCAGCAGCCACATAGCGGGGAAATACAATGAGCAGTTCTTC. Translating it yields CASSHIAGKYNEQFF.

V is TRBV24-1 and J is TRBJ2-5; D is unclear. V lost 3 bases to trimming and J lost 3 bases, with 7 bases between them. The CDR3 runs to 13 residues. The germline V gene encodes CDR1 KGHDR and CDR2 SFDVKD. DNA for the CDR3: TGTGCCACCAGTGATAGGGCAGAAGAGACCCAGTACTTC. Translating it yields CATSDRAEETQYF.

This clonotype showed up just a few times. The chain links TRBV7-2 to TRBJ2-4, with D perhaps matching TRBD1 (6 bases). There are 16 residues in the CDR3. The V gene's germline CDR1 is SGHTA and CDR2 FQGNSA. Trimming pared 4 bases from V and 9 bases from J, leaving 22 bases between. The CDR3, as DNA: TGTGCCAGCAGCTCCGGGCCCCCAGGGGCCCAGGGCATTCAGTACTTC. Translated: CASSSGPPGAQGIQYF.

This clonotype appeared a few times. The V gene is TRBV27, the J gene TRBJ1-2; 10 bases are shared with TRBD1. CDR1 is MNHEY, CDR2 SMNVEV, per germline (reference sequence). The CDR3 is 14 residues long. The J segment lost 7 bases and the V segment lost 3 bases, leaving 5 bases of the junction unmatched. CDR3 nucleotide sequence: TGTGCCAGCAGTTTCTTGACAGGGGGCGCTGGCTACACCTTC. Its translation is CASSFLTGGAGYTF.

This chain joins TRBV19 and TRBJ1-2; TRBD1 matches 10 bases. The V and J ends lost 5 bases and 4 bases, in that order; junction bases with no gene match: 10. The CDR3 spans 16 residues. Germline lookup yields CDR1 LNHDA and CDR2 SQIVND (reference sequence). The CDR3 here is CASSAPGQGFVYGYTF. CDR3 DNA: TGTGCCAGTAGTGCCCCGGGACAGGGGTTCGTCTATGGCTACACCTTC.

This chain joins TRBV14 and TRBJ1-6; no definite D call. The V gene's germline CDR1 is SGHDN and CDR2 FVKESK. Trimming took 0 bases from V and 8 from J, leaving 17 bases between them. CDR3 length equals 17 residues. CDR3 residues: CASSQDGVGPEDSPLHF. DNA of the CDR3: TGTGCCAGCAGCCAAGATGGTGTGGGCCCAGAGGATTCACCCCTCCACTTT.

This clonotype was recorded many times. This chain links TRBV12-3 or TRBV12-4 with TRBJ2-6; 10 bases map to TRBD1. V shed 7 bases, J shed 0 bases, and the junction held 6 bases outside the gene matches. The CDR3 contains 17 residues. For the CDR3, the DNA is TGTGCCAGCACCTCCGGGACAGGGGCCTCTGGGGCCAACGTCCTGACTTTC. This codes for CASTSGTGASGANVLTF.

The chain combines TRBV20-1 with TRBJ2-4; TRBD2 might be the D (6 bases). Germline assignment: CDR1 DFQATT and CDR2 SNEGSKA (reference sequence). CDR3 length: 12 residues. CDR3 region: CSLPGDSNIQYF. Written as DNA, the CDR3 is TGCAGCCTCCCCGGGGACTCGAACATTCAGTACTTC.

The J gene is TRBJ2-1, the V gene TRBV5-1; D gene uncertain. Trimming removed 1 base from V and 0 bases from J, with 11 bases in between. Germline V gene sequence: CDR1 SGHRS, CDR2 YFSETQ. CDR3 length equals 16 residues. DNA for the CDR3: TGCGCCAGCAGCTTGAGGGATTTGAGCTCCTACAATGAGCAGTTCTTC. Its protein is CASSLRDLSSYNEQFF. Filled out from reference TRBV5-1 and TRBJ2-1, the complete variable domain reads KAGVTQTPRYLIKTRGQQVTLSCSPISGHRSVSWYQQTPGQGLQFLFEYFSETQRNKGNFPGRFSGRQFSNSRSEMNVSTLELGDSALYLCASSLRDLSSYNEQFFGPGTRLTVL.

In its sample, this clonotype was seen a few times. J is TRBJ1-2 and V is TRBV4-1, with TRBD1 matching over 7 bases. V lost 3 bases and J lost 1; bases outside the gene matches: 2. Germline values: CDR1 MGHRA, CDR2 YSYEKL. CDR3 size: 14 residues. The CDR3: CASSQGQFNYGYTF. The CDR3, as DNA: TGCGCCAGCAGCCAGGGACAGTTTAACTATGGCTACACCTTC.

V usage is TRBV12-3 or TRBV12-4 and J usage is TRBJ1-5, with 8 bases identical to TRBD1. CDR3 length: 14 amino acids. The V gene end was trimmed by 5 bases and the J gene end by 7 bases; junction bases not matched to a gene: 7. CDR3 bases: TGTGCCAGCAGTCACGACAGGGGAGGGCAGCCCCAGCATTTT. Its protein is CASSHDRGGQPQHF.

This clonotype was detected many times. The rearrangement links TRBV4-2 to TRBJ2-7, with 9 bases identical to TRBD2. Germline CDR1 is LGHNA and CDR2 is YNFKEQ. The CDR3 consists of 15 residues. J gave up 1 base and V 2 bases, and 3 bases lay outside the gene matches. This CDR3 is CASSQPGLASYEQYF. The DNA of the CDR3 is TGTGCCAGCAGCCAACCGGGACTAGCTTCCTACGAGCAGTACTTC.

V is TRBV27 and J is TRBJ2-5; D unclear. The DNA end favors TRBJ2-7, so the J call may be wrong. This CDR3 contains 13 residues. The V gene's germline CDR1 is MNHEY and CDR2 SMNVEV (reference sequence). The CDR3 coding sequence is TGTGCCAGCAGTATGTCCGTAGCCTACGAGCAGTACTTC. Its protein product is CASSMSVAYEQYF.

As for this clonotype: One end of the junction varies from germline; a read error may be responsible. The chain combines TRBV12-3 or TRBV12-4 with TRBJ2-5; D may correspond to TRBD1 or TRBD2 (5 bases each). CDR3 length: 15 amino acids. Here the CDR3 reads CASSTNRDPQEAQYF. The CDR3 nucleotides read TGTGCCAGCAGCACTAACCGGGACCCACAAGAGGCCCAGTACTTC.

This sequence joins TRBV7-3 and TRBJ2-3; 14 bases fit TRBD2. V was clipped by 6 bases and J by 1 base; unmatched bases: 3. Looked up from germline, CDR1 is SGHTA and CDR2 is FQGTGA. The length of the CDR3 is 16 residues. In DNA, the CDR3 is TGTGCCAGCAGTTCGGGACTAGCGGGGGGCACAGATACGCAGTATTTT. Protein: CASSSGLAGGTDTQYF.